In its sample, the clone carrying this T cell receptor (beta chain) was seen a few times. Its antigen is as yet unknown. The sample originates from a study of beta chain features in type 1 diabetes. Overall study: Comparable age, gender and cell yields were observed in patients relative to healthy donors. Across the samples, roughly 98,000,000 sorted cells were examined in total. Overall study findings and caveats: Shorter TCRB CDR3s, moderately but significantly so, were found in Type 1 diabetes patients in all four CD4+ subsets.

Isolated RNA was reverse transcribed in full, so expressed TCRB transcripts were sequenced. Sequencing used immunoSEQ multiplex PCR; TCRdb keeps in-frame clones, though not all of them. The sample contains 300,000 to 350,000 clones, 7% to 10% of which appear only once. Averaging around 110 mL, one heparinised blood draw came from each individual donor. It was via CD45RO/CCR7/CD25/CD127/CD95/CD27 that CD4+ naive, central memory, regulatory and stem cell-like memory cells were sorted. This TCR derives from a young man with type 1 diabetes. The specimen sequenced was central memory CD4+ T cells from blood.

The CDR3 region is CARTGRAANYGYTF. The CDR3 DNA sequence: TGTGCCAGGACGGGCCGGGCAGCTAACTATGGCTACACCTTC. The gene calls are TRBV5-7 and TRBJ1-2; D is unresolved. TRBV5-7 is labeled an ORF, and its function is uncertain. The CDR3 extends over 14 amino acids. V gave up 8 bases and J gave up 0 bases, with 14 bases separating them.